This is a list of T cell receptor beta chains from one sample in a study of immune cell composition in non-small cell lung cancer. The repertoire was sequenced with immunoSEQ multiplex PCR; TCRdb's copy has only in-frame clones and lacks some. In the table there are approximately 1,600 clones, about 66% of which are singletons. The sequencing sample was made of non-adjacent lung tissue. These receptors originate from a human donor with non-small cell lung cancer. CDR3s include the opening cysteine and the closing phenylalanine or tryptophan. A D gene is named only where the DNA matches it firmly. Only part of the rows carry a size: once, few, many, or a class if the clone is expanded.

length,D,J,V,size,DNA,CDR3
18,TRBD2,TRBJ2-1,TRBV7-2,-,TGTGCCAGCAGCTTAAGCGCTAGCGGGGGGATTACCTACAATGAGCAGTTCTTC,CASSLSASGGITYNEQFF
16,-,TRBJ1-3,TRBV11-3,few,TGTGCCAGATTTCCCCCGCCAGATCGATCTGGAAACACCATATATTTT,CARFPPPDRSGNTIYF
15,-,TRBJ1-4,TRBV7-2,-,TGTGCCAGCAGCTTAACGGGGTACACAAATGAAAAACTGTTTTTT,CASSLTGYTNEKLFF
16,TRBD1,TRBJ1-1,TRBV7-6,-,TGTGCCAGCAGCTTAGGGGGACAGGGGGCCGTGACTGAAGCTTTCTTT,CASSLGGQGAVTEAFF
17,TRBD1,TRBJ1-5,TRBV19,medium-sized,TGTGCCAGTAGTTTCCGGCTAGGACAGGGGGCGTTTCAGCCCCAGCATTTT,CASSFRLGQGAFQPQHF
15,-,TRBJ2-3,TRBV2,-,TGTGCCAGCAGCAAGACTCCCTCGCGCACAGATACGCAGTATTTT,CASSKTPSRTDTQYF
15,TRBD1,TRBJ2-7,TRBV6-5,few,TGTGCCAGCAGTTACGCTCCGGGACAGCACTACGAGCAGTACTTC,CASSYAPGQHYEQYF
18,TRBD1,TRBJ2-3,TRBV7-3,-,TGTGCCAGCAGCTTAATCCCCATAGGGGGCCTGGGCACAGATACGCAGTATTTT,CASSLIPIGGLGTDTQYF
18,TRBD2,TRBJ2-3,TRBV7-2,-,TGTGCCAGCAGTCCTCTCTCCCTAGCGGCGGGCGGCACAGATACGCAGTATTTT,CASSPLSLAAGGTDTQYF
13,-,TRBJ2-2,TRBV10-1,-,TGCGCCAGCAGTGAACAGACCCCCGGGGAGCTGTTTTTT,CASSEQTPGELFF
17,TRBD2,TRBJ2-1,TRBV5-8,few,TGTGCCAGCAGCTTGGGGCTGACTAGCGGGCGCTACAATGAGCAGTTCTTC,CASSLGLTSGRYNEQFF
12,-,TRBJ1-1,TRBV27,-,TGTGCCAGCAGTTGGGGGGGAACTGAAGCTTTCTTT,CASSWGGTEAFF
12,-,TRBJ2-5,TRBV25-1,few,TGTGCCAGCACTCCTCAGGGCGAGGCCCAGTACTTC,CASTPQGEAQYF
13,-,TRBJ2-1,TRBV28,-,TGTGCCAGCAGTTTGGGCCCCTCGCGAGTGCAGTTCTTC,CASSLGPSRVQFF